This record looks at one T cell receptor beta chain sequence and its context. Its antigen is unidentified. This sample is drawn from a study of cytomegalovirus exposure and HLA in healthy donors. Study overall: In a previous analysis, more than 90 million unique TCR beta sequences were found from roughly 200 million T cells. Within an early data release were about 85 million unique TCRs drawn from HLA-typed donors.

Study-wide results and caveats: Associated with cytomegalovirus, according to the listing, were around 160 TCR beta chains. A cluster of highly shared sequence variants was likely a sequencing artifact.

13 Jbeta primers and 60 Vbeta primers were used for the PCR. Produced via immunoSEQ multiplex PCR; TCRdb's table is partial and in-frame only. The repertoire holds about 130,000 clones, roughly 80% seen once, with 1% in the top ten. Germline V gene sequence: CDR1 MNHEY, CDR2 SVGAGI. After removal of 2 bases from V and 5 bases from J, the junction contained 5 bases not matched to a gene. This CDR3 is built from 14 residues. The chain has TRBV6-5 and TRBJ1-2; the match to TRBD1 covers 7 bases. The sequenced sample was PBMCs. The receptor was isolated from a man in his forties in good health and CMV-seronegative. CDR3 loop: CASSYGRGAYGYTF. CDR3 bases: TGTGCCAGCAGTTACGGCAGGGGGGCATATGGCTACACCTTC.